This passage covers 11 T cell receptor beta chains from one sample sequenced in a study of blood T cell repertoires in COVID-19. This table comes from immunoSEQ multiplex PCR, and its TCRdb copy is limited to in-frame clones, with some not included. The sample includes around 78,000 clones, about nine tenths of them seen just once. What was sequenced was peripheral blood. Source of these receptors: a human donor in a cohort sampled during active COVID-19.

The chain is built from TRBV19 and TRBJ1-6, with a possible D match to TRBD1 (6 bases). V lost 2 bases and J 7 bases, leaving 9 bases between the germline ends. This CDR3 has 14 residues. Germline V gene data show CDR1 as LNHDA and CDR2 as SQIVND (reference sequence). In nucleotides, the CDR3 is TGTGCCAGTAGTATAAGGGGGTCCAATTCACCCCTCCACTTT. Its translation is CASSIRGSNSPLHF.

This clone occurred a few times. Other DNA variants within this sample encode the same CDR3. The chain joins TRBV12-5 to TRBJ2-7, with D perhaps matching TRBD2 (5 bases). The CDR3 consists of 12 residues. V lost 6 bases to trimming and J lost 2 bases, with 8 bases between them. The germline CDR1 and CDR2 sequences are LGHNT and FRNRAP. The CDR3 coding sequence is TGTGCTAGTGGCGGGGAAACCTACGAGCAGTACTTC. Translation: CASGGETYEQYF.

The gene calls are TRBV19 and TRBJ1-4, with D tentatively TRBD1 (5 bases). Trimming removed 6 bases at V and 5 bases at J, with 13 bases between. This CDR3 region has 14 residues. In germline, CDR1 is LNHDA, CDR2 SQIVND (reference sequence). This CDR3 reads CASRMTASNEKLFF. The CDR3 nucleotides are TGTGCCAGTAGAATGACAGCGAGCAATGAAAAACTGTTTTTT. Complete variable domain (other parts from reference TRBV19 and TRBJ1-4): DGGITQSPKYLFRKEGQNVTLSCEQNLNHDAMYWYRQDPGQGLRLIYYSQIVNDFQKGDIAEGYSVSREKKESFPLTVTSAQKNPTAFYLCASRMTASNEKLFFGSGTQLSVL.

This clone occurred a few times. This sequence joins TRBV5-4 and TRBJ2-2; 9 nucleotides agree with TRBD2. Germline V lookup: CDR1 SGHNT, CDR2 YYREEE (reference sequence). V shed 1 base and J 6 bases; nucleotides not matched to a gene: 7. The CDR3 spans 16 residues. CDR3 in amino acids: CASSLMLAGVAGELFF. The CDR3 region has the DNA TGTGCCAGCAGCTTGATGTTAGCGGGAGTAGCCGGGGAGCTGTTTTTT.

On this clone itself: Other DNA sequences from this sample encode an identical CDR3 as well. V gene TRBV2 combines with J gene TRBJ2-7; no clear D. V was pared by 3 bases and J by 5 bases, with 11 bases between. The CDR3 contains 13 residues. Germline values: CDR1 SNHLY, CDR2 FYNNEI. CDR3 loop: CASSDPRAHEQYF. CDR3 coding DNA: TGTGCCAGCAGTGACCCGCGCGCGCACGAGCAGTACTTC. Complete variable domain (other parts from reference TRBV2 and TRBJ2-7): EPEVTQTPSHQVTQMGQEVILRCVPISNHLYFYWYRQILGQKVEFLVSFYNNEISEKSEIFDDQFSVERPDGSNFTLKIRSTKLEDSAMYFCASSDPRAHEQYFGPGTRLTVT.

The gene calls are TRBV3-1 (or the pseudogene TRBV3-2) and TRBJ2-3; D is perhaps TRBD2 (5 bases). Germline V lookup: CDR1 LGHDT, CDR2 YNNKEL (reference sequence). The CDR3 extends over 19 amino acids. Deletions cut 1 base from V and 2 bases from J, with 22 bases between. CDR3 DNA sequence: TGTGCCAGCAGCCAAGTATACGCCGGGCTGAGAGGGCCCACAGATACGCAGTATTTT. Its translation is CASSQVYAGLRGPTDTQYF.

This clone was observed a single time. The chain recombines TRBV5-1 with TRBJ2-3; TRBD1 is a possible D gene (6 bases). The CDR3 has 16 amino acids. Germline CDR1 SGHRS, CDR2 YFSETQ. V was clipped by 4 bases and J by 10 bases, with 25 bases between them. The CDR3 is CASSPERTQQGGAQYF. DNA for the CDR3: TGCGCCAGCAGCCCCGAACGGACCCAACAAGGGGGTGCGCAGTATTTT.

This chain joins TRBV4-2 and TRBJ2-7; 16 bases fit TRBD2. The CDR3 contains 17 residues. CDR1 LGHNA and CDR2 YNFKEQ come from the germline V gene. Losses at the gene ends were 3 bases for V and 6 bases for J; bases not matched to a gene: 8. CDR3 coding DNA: TGTGCCAGCAGCCATGGGGGACTAGCGGGGGGGCCCCTCGAGCAGTACTTC. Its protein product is CASSHGGLAGGPLEQYF.

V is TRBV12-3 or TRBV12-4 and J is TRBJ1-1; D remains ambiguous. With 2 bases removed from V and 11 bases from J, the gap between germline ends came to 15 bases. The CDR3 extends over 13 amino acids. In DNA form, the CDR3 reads TGTGCCAGCAGTTTATTGGAGCTGCAAAAGGCTTTCTTT. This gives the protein CASSLLELQKAFF.

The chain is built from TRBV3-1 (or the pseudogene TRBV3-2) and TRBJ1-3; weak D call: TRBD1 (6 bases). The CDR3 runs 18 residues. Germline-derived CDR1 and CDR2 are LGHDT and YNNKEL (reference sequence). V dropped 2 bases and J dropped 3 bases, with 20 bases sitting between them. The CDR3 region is CASSQYPPGESGGNTIYF. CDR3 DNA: TGTGCCAGCAGCCAATACCCACCAGGGGAGTCTGGTGGAAACACCATATATTTT.

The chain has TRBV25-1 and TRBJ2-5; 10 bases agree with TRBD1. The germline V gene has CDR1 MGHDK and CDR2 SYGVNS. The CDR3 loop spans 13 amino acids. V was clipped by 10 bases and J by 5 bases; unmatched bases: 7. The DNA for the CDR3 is TGTGCCACCTCGGACAGGGGGACCGAGACCCAGTACTTC. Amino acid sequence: CATSDRGTETQYF.